The clone carrying this T cell receptor beta chain was seen ten or more times. The sample comes from a study of neurological immune-mediated disorders. TCRdb itself ran the 5' RACE reads through MiXCR, one entry per CDR3 protein. The sample consists of approximately 40,000 distinct CDR3 sequences, about a tenth of them appearing once. The specimen was PBMCs. The sequence derives from a woman in her twenties or thirties with HTLV-1-associated myelopathy (HAM/TSP).

CDR3 region: CSVPENTEAFF. CDR3 bases: TGCAGCGTTCCGGAGAACACTGAAGCTTTCTTT. The chain recombines TRBV29-1 with TRBJ1-1; no clear D gene. The germline V gene has CDR1 SQVTM and CDR2 ANQGSEA. The CDR3 runs to 11 residues. V lost 5 bases to trimming and J lost 1 base, with 5 bases between them. The full variable domain, rest sourced from reference TRBV29-1 and TRBJ1-1, is SAVISQKPSRDICQRGTSLTIQCQVDSQVTMMFWYRQQPGQSLTLIATANQGSEATYESGFVIDKFPISRPNLTFSTLTVSNMSPEDSSIYLCSVPENTEAFFGQGTRLTVV.